This T cell receptor beta chain appears in the sequencing data of a study of blood T cell repertoires in COVID-19 (dated by TCRdb to 2018 to 2021). Background on the whole study: Samples covering the acute and convalescent phases of COVID-19 were provided by collaborators in the United States, Italy and Spain. The material from the prospective study consisted of cDNA or gDNA derived from T cells, B-cell-depleted T cells, or PBMCs. Subjects who had been exposed to COVID-19, were actively infected with it, or had recovered from it provided the deeply sampled blood TCRbeta repertoires that made up the dataset. The repertoires were made available in a free public database intended to serve as a resource for research on the immune response to SARS-CoV-2. Samples were obtained from the ongoing ImmuneRACE study (first 160 participants) and from 1,254 subjects provided by 6 global collaborators. The sample metadata nearly always contained a de-identified subject ID, COVID-19 status, age in years and sex. Where available, HLA class I and class II types were taken from metadata supplied by the sample provider and were not determined by assay-based typing.

The germline V end is reduced by 5 bases and the J end by 2 bases; junction bases left unmatched: 4. CDR1 and CDR2, looked up from the germline V gene (reference sequence), are MNHEY and SMNVEV. Taken from cysteine to phenylalanine, the CDR3 has 14 residues. The CDR3 DNA has 42 bases and is translated from base 1. TCRbeta CDR3 regions were amplified from genomic DNA by means of the immunoSEQ Assay, a bias-controlled multiplex PCR. The source study handled its data this way. Within the assay, amplification of reference gene primers was used to estimate how many nucleated cells each sample contained. Sequence reads were collapsed and filtered to measure the absolute abundance of every unique TCRbeta CDR3 rearrangement. Productive Simpson clonality was computed per sample as the square root of Simpson's diversity index over productive rearrangements. The table was pulled from immuneACCESS by TCRdb, which kept in-frame rearrangements only. Such tables lose some clones; where checked, under half of the loss comes from unresolved V genes, and the rest has no known cause. The D gene and trimming were derived from the DNA, and the V and J assignments and clone size from that table. The sample yields roughly 360,000 clones; more than 75% were counted once. The ten largest account for 0.9% to 1% of the sample.

In the prospective study, participants were about 18 to 89 years old, resided in about 25 geographic areas of the United States, and were enrolled through a virtual design. In the prospective study, cohorts were assigned on the basis of participant-reported clinical history obtained from a screening survey and a study questionnaire. In the prospective study, mobile phlebotomists collected whole blood, serum and a nasopharyngeal or oropharyngeal swab from each participant. Prospective study participants could optionally give additional blood draws and questionnaires over an approximately 2-month period. Blood samples from the prospective study were shipped frozen or at room temperature prior to DNA extraction. About this clone: Its antigen remains undetermined. Base qualities are missing; no much larger clone stands one base away.

Study-level results and caveats: The quantity of clinical and demographic metadata differed by source and by participant and was supplied without curation.

The chain links TRBV27 with TRBJ2-3; the central 7 bases match TRBD2. This clonotype was sampled from a young woman with acute COVID-19. The specimen sequenced was PBMCs or T cells enriched from blood (not recorded which). The nucleotide sequence reads as follows: TGTGCCAGCAGTCTAGCGGCATTCACAGATACGCAGTATTTT. Protein translation: CASSLAAFTDTQYF.